Each of the 14 T cell receptor beta chains below was sequenced from the same sample in a study of cytomegalovirus exposure and HLA in healthy donors. Both 60 Vbeta primers and 13 Jbeta primers went into the PCR. The repertoire was sequenced with immunoSEQ multiplex PCR; TCRdb's copy has only in-frame clones and lacks some. The sample carries some 130,000 clones, 75% to 90% recorded once. What was sequenced was PBMCs. Receptor source: a man aged 25-45 years in good health and CMV-seronegative.

The V and J genes are TRBV5-1 and TRBJ2-1, with a possible D match to TRBD2 (7 bases). This CDR3 is built from 13 residues. V dropped 4 bases and J dropped 10 bases, with 15 bases sitting between them. Germline CDR1 is SGHRS and CDR2 is YFSETQ. CDR3 coding DNA: TGCGCCAGCAGCCTGGGGGGGCTTGAGGAGCAGTTCTTC. The encoded protein is CASSLGGLEEQFF.

The rearrangement uses TRBV19 and TRBJ2-5; TRBD2 matches 15 bases. The CDR3 contains 13 residues. CDR1 and CDR2 from the germline V gene are LNHDA and SQIVND (reference sequence). J gave up 11 bases and V 6 bases, and 4 bases lay outside the gene matches. CDR3: CASSGLAGGPQYF. The CDR3 DNA reads as TGTGCCAGTAGCGGACTAGCGGGAGGGCCGCAGTACTTC.

The chain joins TRBV7-9 to TRBJ1-2; 7 bases map to TRBD1. Trimming removed 5 bases from V and 5 bases from J; junction bases left unmatched: 8. The CDR3 spans 14 residues. Germline CDR1 and CDR2: SEHNR and FQNEAQ (reference sequence). The CDR3 DNA sequence: TGTGCCAGCAGCCGGACCGGGACAGTATATGGCTACACCTTC. Encoded protein: CASSRTGTVYGYTF.

This rearrangement joins TRBV27 to TRBJ2-2; 11 nucleotides agree with TRBD2. This CDR3 is built from 18 residues. Germline loops: CDR1 MNHEY, CDR2 SMNVEV (reference sequence). V dropped 3 bases and J dropped 2; count of bases not matched to a gene: 8. The DNA for the CDR3 is TGTGCCAGCAGTTTGGGTTCTAGCGGGAGGCGTAACACCGGGGAGCTGTTTTTT. It yields the protein CASSLGSSGRRNTGELFF.

This chain connects TRBV7-2 to TRBJ2-7, with unresolved D. This CDR3 comprises 11 residues. The germline gives CDR1 SGHTA, CDR2 FQGNSA. The ends were cut back, 4 bases at V and 2 bases at J, with 3 bases in the middle. This CDR3 reads CASSSAYEQYF. As DNA, the CDR3 is TGTGCCAGCAGCTCCGCCTACGAGCAGTACTTC.

This chain joins TRBV5-4 and TRBJ2-1; tentative D call: TRBD2 (5 bases). Germline V CDR1 and CDR2: SGHNT, YYREEE (reference sequence). The CDR3 runs 16 residues. Trimming left V 0 bases short and J 0 bases short, with 10 bases between. The CDR3 region is CASSLGAASSYNEQFF. DNA of the CDR3: TGTGCCAGCAGCTTGGGAGCGGCTAGCTCCTACAATGAGCAGTTCTTC. The variable domain in full, with the rest retrieved from reference TRBV5-4 and TRBJ2-1, is ETGVTQSPTHLIKTRGQQVTLRCSSQSGHNTVSWYQQALGQGPQFIFQYYREEENGRGNFPPRFSGLQFPNYSSELNVNALELDDSALYLCASSLGAASSYNEQFFGPGTRLTVL.

This chain uses TRBV28 with TRBJ2-1; D may be TRBD2 (6 bases). CDR3 length equals 11 residues. The V gene lost 5 bases and the J gene lost 10 bases, with 9 bases spanning the gap. Germline loops: CDR1 MDHEN, CDR2 SYDVKM. The CDR3 coding sequence is TGTGCCAGCAGTCGGAGGGAAGAGCAGTTCTTC. This sequence encodes CASSRREEQFF.

The chain couples TRBV6-1 to TRBJ2-5; D is uncertain. This CDR3 region has 16 residues. Germline assignment: CDR1 MNHNS and CDR2 SASEGT. Trimming pared 4 bases from V and 4 bases from J, leaving 19 bases between. In DNA, the CDR3 is TGTGCCAGCAGTGTTAATAAGGTCCGGGTTGGAGAGACCCAGTACTTC. This encodes CASSVNKVRVGETQYF.

The V call is TRBV10-3, the J call TRBJ1-4, with D possibly TRBD1 on 5 matching bases. V lost 3 bases and J 4 bases, leaving 9 bases between the germline ends. The length of the CDR3 is 14 residues. Germline V gene data show CDR1 as ENHRY and CDR2 as SYGVKD. The CDR3, as DNA: TGTGCCATCAGTGACAGGGATAATAATGAAAAACTGTTTTTT. Translation gives CAISDRDNNEKLFF.

The chain couples TRBV5-6 to TRBJ2-7; D is uncertain. Germline-derived CDR1 and CDR2 are SGHDT and YYEEEE. V was cut by 1 base and J by 3 bases, with 8 bases left in between. The CDR3 runs to 13 residues. Written as DNA, the CDR3 is TGTGCCAGCAGCTTGAACACCCACTACGAGCAGTACTTC. Translation: CASSLNTHYEQYF.

The chain links TRBV5-1 to TRBJ2-6, with D tentatively TRBD1 (6 bases). Germline V lookup: CDR1 SGHRS, CDR2 YFSETQ. Trimming stripped 0 bases from V and 1 base from J, with 11 bases between. This CDR3 has 17 amino acids. The CDR3: CASSLGTGLSGANVLTF. The CDR3 bases are TGCGCCAGCAGCTTGGGTACAGGGCTTTCTGGGGCCAACGTCCTGACTTTC.

The J gene is TRBJ2-5, the V gene TRBV7-8; D may be TRBD2 (6 bases). The CDR3 sequence is 16 residues long. V shed 2 bases and J shed 5 bases, with 18 bases lying between them. Per the germline V gene, CDR1 is SGHVS and CDR2 is FQNEAQ. In nucleotides, the CDR3 is TGTGCCAGCAGCTTACCTTTTAAGGGGAGGTGGGAGACCCAGTACTTC. This gives the protein CASSLPFKGRWETQYF.

V is TRBV11-2 and J is TRBJ1-1; D gene ambiguous. This CDR3 is 14 amino acids long. Trimming stripped 0 bases from V and 5 bases from J, with 10 bases between. CDR1 SGHAT and CDR2 FQNNGV come from the germline V gene. The CDR3 is CASSLEISGTEAFF. The CDR3 DNA follows: TGTGCCAGCAGCTTAGAAATATCCGGGACTGAAGCTTTCTTT.

The chain recombines TRBV9 with TRBJ2-2; D uncertain. CDR1 and CDR2 from the germline V gene are SGDLS and YYNGEE. Trimming took off 0 bases at V and 2 bases at J, with 11 bases between the two ends. The CDR3 extends over 16 amino acids. CDR3 region: CASSVVGSRNTGELFF. CDR3 sequence (DNA): TGTGCCAGCAGCGTAGTTGGTAGCAGAAACACCGGGGAGCTGTTTTTT.